A single sample is the source of the 28 T cell receptor beta chains below, sequenced in a study of OX40 agonist ivuxolimab in advanced cancers. Some clones are missing from TCRdb's copy, which holds only in-frame ones; the method was immunoSEQ multiplex PCR. The sample lists some 22,000 clones; approximately 89% were seen once. The specimen was CD4+ or CD8+ T cells sorted from blood, collected in a trial of the OX40 agonist ivuxolimab. These receptors were collected from an adult with an advanced solid tumor such as melanoma, head and neck, liver or kidney cancer.

The chain employs TRBV5-5 and TRBJ2-3; D is unclear. There are 12 residues in the CDR3. Germline assignment: CDR1 SGHKS and CDR2 YYEKEE (reference sequence). Deletions cut 0 bases from V and 6 bases from J, with 5 bases between. In nucleotides, the CDR3 is TGTGCCAGCAGCTTGGATGGGGATACGCAGTATTTT. It is translated as CASSLDGDTQYF.

The chain joins TRBV10-1 to TRBJ2-2; possible D gene TRBD1, 5 bases. CDR3 length: 14 amino acids. V gave up 6 bases and J gave up 1 base, with 9 bases separating them. CDR1 is WNHNN, CDR2 SYGVQD, per germline (reference sequence). The CDR3 DNA reads TGCGCCAGCAGCCCCGGACAGAACACCGGGGAGCTGTTTTTT. Amino acids: CASSPGQNTGELFF.

The genes are TRBV30 and TRBJ1-2; the D is unclear. CDR1 is GTSNPN and CDR2 is SVGIG in the germline V gene (reference sequence). CDR3 length: 12 amino acids. V was clipped by 0 bases and J by 4 bases, with 6 bases between them. In nucleotides, the CDR3 is TGTGCCTGGAGTGTTAACGTCTATGGCTACACCTTC. Encoded protein: CAWSVNVYGYTF.

Only a few counts were recorded for this clone. The genes are TRBV10-3 and TRBJ1-5, with D maybe TRBD1 (6 bases). The CDR3 covers 14 residues. V was trimmed by 4 bases and J by 7 bases, leaving 14 bases between them. Germline CDR1 ENHRY, CDR2 SYGVKD. DNA of the CDR3: TGTGCCATCAGTGGTCAGGGGATAGGACAGCCCCAGCATTTT. This codes for CAISGQGIGQPQHF.

The genes are TRBV4-2 and TRBJ1-6; unclear D gene. Germline CDR1 is LGHNA and CDR2 is YNFKEQ. Trimming pared 0 bases from V and 11 bases from J, leaving 11 bases between. This CDR3 has 14 amino acids. Here the CDR3 reads CASSQDREGTPLHF. DNA of the CDR3: TGTGCCAGCAGCCAAGATCGGGAGGGCACACCCCTCCACTTT.

This rearrangement joins TRBV6-4 to TRBJ1-1; 8 bases align to TRBD1. CDR3 length equals 13 residues. V lost 5 bases, J lost 3 bases, and 2 bases stayed unmatched. Per germline, CDR1 MRHNA and CDR2 SNTAGT. The CDR3 is CASSLDRDTEAFF. As DNA, the CDR3 is TGTGCCAGCAGTTTGGACAGGGACACTGAAGCTTTCTTT.

This clone was seen a single time. The chain couples TRBV5-1 to TRBJ1-2; D call uncertain. The germline V and J ends were trimmed by 0 bases and 7 bases, with 13 bases remaining between them. CDR1 is SGHRS and CDR2 is YFSETQ in the germline V gene. The CDR3 runs to 14 residues. The CDR3 sequence is CASSLGTLGPGYTF. DNA of the CDR3: TGCGCCAGCAGCTTGGGCACCCTAGGGCCTGGCTACACCTTC.

The chain recombines TRBV2 with TRBJ1-5, with TRBD1 matching over 9 bases. J was trimmed by 0 bases and V by 6 bases; bases with no gene match: 9. The CDR3 has 17 residues. Per germline, CDR1 SNHLY and CDR2 FYNNEI. CDR3 loop: CASRDGTGPNSNQPQHF. In nucleotides, the CDR3 is TGTGCCAGCAGAGACGGGACAGGGCCAAATAGCAATCAGCCCCAGCATTTT.

V gene TRBV19 combines with J gene TRBJ2-3, with a possible D match to TRBD1 (5 bases). Trimming took off 6 bases at V and 8 bases at J, with 24 bases between the two ends. CDR1 and CDR2 from the germline V gene are LNHDA and SQIVND (reference sequence). This CDR3 is built from 16 residues. As DNA, the CDR3 is TGTGCCAGTAGGCAGGCCCGCTTCCAGGGTCAAGGTACGCAGTATTTT. Its protein product is CASRQARFQGQGTQYF. The complete variable domain, with remaining parts taken from reference TRBV19 and TRBJ2-3, reads DGGITQSPKYLFRKEGQNVTLSCEQNLNHDAMYWYRQDPGQGLRLIYYSQIVNDFQKGDIAEGYSVSREKKESFPLTVTSAQKNPTAFYLCASRQARFQGQGTQYFGPGTRLTVL.

The chain carries TRBV11-2 and TRBJ2-7; D gene uncertain. The V gene's germline CDR1 is SGHAT and CDR2 FQNNGV. The CDR3 is 15 residues long. V was cut by 2 bases and J by 3 bases, with 14 bases left in between. The CDR3 sequence: CASSLLHPSNYEQYF. The CDR3 DNA follows: TGTGCCAGCAGCTTACTACACCCCTCTAACTACGAGCAGTACTTC.

CDR3 region: CATLTGILAGSYNSPLHF. The CDR3 region has the DNA TGTGCCACTCTGACGGGAATACTAGCTGGGTCCTATAATTCACCCCTCCACTTT. The rearrangement joins TRBV28 to TRBJ1-6; unclear D gene. Trimming took 10 bases from V and 1 from J, leaving 23 bases between them. There are 18 residues in the CDR3. CDR1 is MDHEN, CDR2 SYDVKM, per germline.

The chain has TRBV20-1 and TRBJ2-1; D remains ambiguous. CDR1 and CDR2 (germline): DFQATT, SNEGSKA (reference sequence). The CDR3 spans 11 residues. The V end was cut by 5 bases, the J end by 11 bases, with 13 bases between. CDR3 nucleotides: TGCAGTGCTCAACTATTCCCCCAGCAGTTCTTC. It translates to CSAQLFPQQFF.

The V and J genes are TRBV27 and TRBJ1-1, with D unclear. The length of the CDR3 is 12 residues. The V end was cut by 6 bases, the J end by 3 bases, with 8 bases between. Germline V gene data show CDR1 as MNHEY and CDR2 as SMNVEV (reference sequence). The CDR3 DNA follows: TGTGCCAGCAGAGGGTTGTACACTGAAGCTTTCTTT. Translating gives CASRGLYTEAFF.

The chain links TRBV21-1 to TRBJ2-3; the tabulated D call, TRBD1, remains unverified against the DNA. TRBV21-1 is described as a pseudogene. CDR3 size: 13 residues. The CDR3 DNA follows: TGTGCCAGCAAGGGGGCGAAGACAGATACGCAGTATTTT. Protein sequence: CASKGAKTDTQYF.

This chain uses TRBV7-9 with TRBJ1-5, with D hard to call. V shed 1 base and J shed 4 bases, with 14 bases lying between them. This CDR3 region has 16 residues. CDR1 is SEHNR, CDR2 FQNEAQ, per germline (reference sequence). The CDR3 nucleotides read TGTGCCAGCAGCTTAGGTCCACGGGTTGGGAATCAGCCCCAGCATTTT. Residues: CASSLGPRVGNQPQHF. Full variable domain (missing parts from reference TRBV7-9 and TRBJ1-5): DTGVSQNPRHKITKRGQNVTFRCDPISEHNRLYWYRQTLGQGPEFLTYFQNEAQLEKSRLLSDRFSAERPKGSFSTLEIQRTEQGDSAMYLCASSLGPRVGNQPQHFGDGTRLSIL.

This chain uses TRBV6-4 with TRBJ1-3; D remains ambiguous. V lost 4 bases and J lost 4, with 8 bases in between. Germline CDR1 is MRHNA and CDR2 is SNTAGT. There are 13 residues in the CDR3. CDR3 nucleotide sequence: TGTGCCAGCAGTGGTGATGAGGGAAACACCATATATTTT. Its translation is CASSGDEGNTIYF.

This chain connects TRBV29-1 to TRBJ1-1, with D maybe TRBD1 (5 bases). Trimming took off 7 bases at V and 5 bases at J, with 17 bases between the two ends. This CDR3 region has 13 residues. In germline, CDR1 is SQVTM, CDR2 ANQGSEA. CDR3 DNA: TGCAGCGCTGCTGGGGGTTGGGGGACTGAAGCTTTCTTT. It translates to CSAAGGWGTEAFF.

In its sample, this clone was seen once. V usage is TRBV19 and J usage is TRBJ1-1, with unresolved D. The CDR3 is made up of 13 amino acids. Looked up from germline, CDR1 is LNHDA and CDR2 is SQIVND (reference sequence). Trimming pared 3 bases from V and 0 bases from J, leaving 5 bases between. CDR3 residues: CASSILMNTEAFF. The CDR3 DNA sequence: TGTGCCAGTAGTATTCTCATGAACACTGAAGCTTTCTTT.

The chain recombines TRBV6-1 with TRBJ2-5, with a tentative D call TRBD2 (6 bases). Germline V gives CDR1 MNHNS, CDR2 SASEGT. The CDR3 has 13 residues. The V gene lost 4 bases and the J gene lost 3 bases, with 9 bases spanning the gap. CDR3 region: CASSVASEETQYF. CDR3 DNA: TGTGCCAGCAGTGTGGCTAGCGAAGAGACCCAGTACTTC.

V is TRBV27 and J is TRBJ1-3, with 7 bases lining up with TRBD1. Germline V lookup: CDR1 MNHEY, CDR2 SMNVEV (reference sequence). Trimming took 6 bases from V and 3 from J; bases not matched to a gene: 11. The CDR3 spans 16 residues. In DNA form, the CDR3 reads TGTGCCAGCAGCAGAATACAGGGGTTTGGTGGAAACACCATATATTTT. Translated: CASSRIQGFGGNTIYF.

The rearrangement joins TRBV28 to TRBJ2-7; D not resolved. Trimming took off 4 bases at V and 0 bases at J, with 4 bases between the two ends. Germline-derived CDR1 and CDR2 are MDHEN and SYDVKM. CDR3 length: 12 residues. The CDR3 coding sequence is TGTGCCAGCAGTTCCGGCTCCTACGAGCAGTACTTC. Translation gives CASSSGSYEQYF.

The chain has TRBV6-1 and TRBJ2-6, with TRBD1 identical over 7 bases. Germline trimming cut 0 bases from V and 2 bases from J; bases unmatched to any gene: 4. In germline, CDR1 is MNHNS, CDR2 SASEGT. CDR3 length equals 17 residues. The CDR3 spells CASSEAFDRAGANVLTF. The CDR3 DNA sequence: TGTGCCAGCAGTGAAGCCTTCGACAGGGCTGGGGCCAACGTCCTGACTTTC.

The chain has TRBV7-3 and TRBJ2-2, with D perhaps TRBD2 (6 bases). The CDR3 runs to 17 residues. Trimming pared 2 bases from V and 6 bases from J, leaving 19 bases between. CDR1 and CDR2 (germline): SGHTA, FQGTGA. The chain's CDR3 is CASSLSASVYEAGELFF. The CDR3 coding sequence is TGTGCCAGCAGCTTATCCGCTAGCGTTTACGAGGCCGGGGAGCTGTTTTTT.

The chain couples TRBV15 to TRBJ1-5; no reliable D call. CDR1 and CDR2 (germline): LNHNV, YYDKDF (reference sequence). The CDR3 extends over 12 amino acids. Trimming took off 5 bases at V and 5 bases at J, with 7 bases between the two ends. CDR3 protein: CATSWAYQPQHF. CDR3 nucleotide sequence: TGTGCCACCAGCTGGGCCTATCAGCCCCAGCATTTT.

The chain uses TRBV5-1 and TRBJ2-2, with TRBD1 as a possible D gene (5 bases). The length of the CDR3 is 14 residues. The germline V gene encodes CDR1 SGHRS and CDR2 YFSETQ. Trimming shortened V by 9 bases and J by 1 base, and 13 bases separated the two germline ends. DNA for the CDR3: TGCGCCACTCCACAGGACGGGAACACCGGGGAGCTGTTTTTT. It specifies CATPQDGNTGELFF.

The genes are TRBV28 and TRBJ2-5; D may correspond to TRBD1 or TRBD2 (5 bases each). V lost 10 bases to trimming and J lost 2 bases, with 8 bases between them. Germline V CDR1 and CDR2: MDHEN, SYDVKM. This CDR3 comprises 11 residues. The CDR3 spells CATGPQETQYF. For the CDR3, the DNA is TGTGCCACGGGGCCTCAAGAGACCCAGTACTTC.

J is TRBJ1-3 and V is TRBV30, with D hard to call. Germline V gene sequence: CDR1 GTSNPN, CDR2 SVGIG (reference sequence). V was trimmed by 5 bases and J by 1 base, leaving 9 bases between them. There are 13 residues in the CDR3. Here the CDR3 DNA reads TGTGCCTGGGGCGAATGGTCTGGAAACACCATATATTTT. Protein: CAWGEWSGNTIYF.

The chain is built from TRBV10-3 and TRBJ2-3, with D possibly matching TRBD1 (6 bases). Germline CDR1 reads ENHRY; CDR2 reads SYGVKD. Trimming stripped 6 bases from V and 1 base from J, with 11 bases between. The CDR3 is made up of 14 amino acids. The CDR3 region is CAIRRTDRTDTQYF. CDR3 sequence (DNA): TGTGCCATCAGAAGGACAGATCGCACAGATACGCAGTATTTT.